This T cell receptor beta chain comes out of a study of T cell changes during pregnancy in multiple sclerosis. The assay was immunoSEQ multiplex PCR, and TCRdb's table has in-frame clones only and misses some. This sample has tens of thousands of clones, with roughly 92% found just once. The sample here was peripheral blood, taken in the second trimester of pregnancy. This TCR came from a female donor with multiple sclerosis, enrolled in a pregnancy study.

The CDR3 nucleotides read TGTGCCAGCAGCGCCACGTATGGCGGGGGGGCCAATTCCGGGGAGCTGTTTTTT. Translated: CASSATYGGGANSGELFF. The V gene is TRBV2, the J gene TRBJ2-2; 9 positions match TRBD2. The CDR3 consists of 18 residues. J gave up 6 bases and V 6 bases, and 17 bases lay outside the gene matches. Looked up from germline, CDR1 is SNHLY and CDR2 is FYNNEI. Drawing the rest from reference TRBV2 and TRBJ2-2, the complete variable domain is EPEVTQTPSHQVTQMGQEVILRCVPISNHLYFYWYRQILGQKVEFLVSFYNNEISEKSEIFDDQFSVERPDGSNFTLKIRSTKLEDSAMYFCASSATYGGGANSGELFFGEGSRLTVL.